A selection of T cell receptor beta chains follows, all from one sample in a study of T cell responses to AZD1222 COVID-19 vaccine. Produced via immunoSEQ multiplex PCR; TCRdb's table is partial and in-frame only. The sample has about 86,000 clones; approximately 91% are singletons. The sample here was peripheral blood, taken 28 days after the second AZD1222 dose. These receptors were taken from an adult who received the AZD1222 COVID-19 vaccine. The CDR3 runs from the conserved cysteine through the conserved F or W.

V gene: TRBV10-3
CDR3 protein: CAISESRESNEQFF

V gene: TRBV27
CDR3 protein: CASRLYQTDYTDTQYF

V gene: TRBV7-9
CDR3 protein: CASSLAGGFNEQFF

V gene: TRBV15
CDR3 protein: CATGMYNSPLHF

V gene: TRBV7-9
CDR3 protein: CASSRGQGRDGYTF

V gene: TRBV6-5
CDR3 protein: CASKDPGSGNTIYF

V gene: TRBV28
CDR3 protein: CASSFGRPNTEAFF

V gene: TRBV4-1
CDR3 protein: CASSLDLVDGEKLFF

V gene: TRBV27
CDR3 protein: CASSLLTGPNYGYTF

V gene: TRBV9
CDR3 protein: CASSVAGRGGYTF

V gene: TRBV18
CDR3 protein: CASSKTRDRVTLNTEAFF

V gene: TRBV3-1/TRBV3-2
CDR3 protein: CASSSRLGGYNEQFF

V gene: TRBV3-1/TRBV3-2
CDR3 protein: CASTPRVAVYNEQFF

V gene: TRBV28
CDR3 protein: CASSFSGGKSTRELFF

V gene: TRBV5-1
CDR3 protein: CASSLVRTGELFF

V gene: TRBV6-5
CDR3 protein: CASSYSVEATTGELFF

V gene: TRBV12-5
CDR3 protein: CASASWSYNEQFF

V gene: TRBV18
CDR3 protein: CASSPDGRNTEAFF

V gene: TRBV7-9
CDR3 protein: CASKPGQGQETQYF

V gene: TRBV27
CDR3 protein: CASSTRTGMNTEAFF

V gene: TRBV12-3/TRBV12-4
CDR3 protein: CASGTSDTGELFF

V gene: TRBV19
CDR3 protein: CASSLMGSYGYTF

V gene: TRBV7-2
CDR3 protein: CASSIGVNTEAFF

V gene: TRBV3-1/TRBV3-2
CDR3 protein: CASSLRTSGNNEQFF

V gene: TRBV3-1/TRBV3-2
CDR3 protein: CASSQEHWGRETQYF

V gene: TRBV7-8
CDR3 protein: CASSYPGTGRRAEAFF

V gene: TRBV20-1
CDR3 protein: CSASEDRASGYTF

V gene: TRBV4-2
CDR3 protein: CASSQKEDRVNTEAFF

V gene: TRBV18
CDR3 protein: CASSTLDRGATNEKLFF

V gene: TRBV28
CDR3 protein: CASSLGLGGYTF

V gene: TRBV6-6
CDR3 protein: CASSPRRPGQGEKLFF

V gene: TRBV10-1
CDR3 protein: CASSENPADTQYF

V gene: TRBV4-2
CDR3 protein: CASSQAREQFF

V gene: TRBV6-1
CDR3 protein: CASSETSGRRDEQFF

V gene: TRBV10-1
CDR3 protein: CASSDGQYTGELFF

V gene: TRBV7-8
CDR3 protein: CATGTSGASTDTQYF

V gene: TRBV27
CDR3 protein: CASSRREQETQYF

V gene: TRBV21-1
CDR3 protein: CASSKSEPGPLRGNEQFF

V gene: TRBV7-6
CDR3 protein: CASSRTGGNGYTF

V gene: TRBV6-5
CDR3 protein: CASKPGIRETQYF

V gene: TRBV14
CDR3 protein: CASSQETVSEQYF

V gene: TRBV3-1/TRBV3-2
CDR3 protein: CASSHGEGRQRREQYF

V gene: TRBV6-4
CDR3 protein: CASSDSGKWDSEAFF

V gene: TRBV28
CDR3 protein: CASSRRTDTEAFF

V gene: TRBV27
CDR3 protein: CASSLSGRLHYGYTF

V gene: TRBV5-1
CDR3 protein: CASSLASGTGELFF

V gene: TRBV11-2
CDR3 protein: CASSSLLLEQYF

V gene: TRBV2
CDR3 protein: CASSVSGGNQPQHF

V gene: TRBV28
CDR3 protein: CASSSGGTGRYGYTF

V gene: TRBV19
CDR3 protein: CATEASGGTDTQYF

V gene: TRBV28
CDR3 protein: CASSLRWGQGSLMNTEAFF

V gene: TRBV3-1/TRBV3-2
CDR3 protein: CASSQETANTEAFF

V gene: TRBV18
CDR3 protein: CASSPRQGAEKLFF

V gene: TRBV7-2
CDR3 protein: CASSLWTGGLSTDTQYF

V gene: TRBV5-1
CDR3 protein: CASSLAGQGVPGANVLTF

V gene: TRBV4-2
CDR3 protein: CASSQDYSRDYEQYF

V gene: TRBV19
CDR3 protein: CASRRDREDYEQYF

V gene: TRBV2
CDR3 protein: CASRRANYGYTF

V gene: TRBV6-2/TRBV6-3
CDR3 protein: CASSPGTSYNEQFF

V gene: TRBV6-4
CDR3 protein: CASRPTSGSPGELFF